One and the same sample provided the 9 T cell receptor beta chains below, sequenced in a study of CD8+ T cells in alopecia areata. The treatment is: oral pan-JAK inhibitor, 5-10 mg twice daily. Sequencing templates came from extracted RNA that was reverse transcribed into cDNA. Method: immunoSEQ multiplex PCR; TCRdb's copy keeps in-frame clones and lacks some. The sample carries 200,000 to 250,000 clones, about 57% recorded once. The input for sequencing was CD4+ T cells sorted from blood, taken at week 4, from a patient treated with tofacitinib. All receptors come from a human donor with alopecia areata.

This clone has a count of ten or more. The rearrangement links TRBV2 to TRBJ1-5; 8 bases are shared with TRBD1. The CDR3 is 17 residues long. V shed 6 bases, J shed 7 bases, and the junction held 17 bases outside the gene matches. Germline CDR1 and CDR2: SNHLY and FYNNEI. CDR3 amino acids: CASSVIHTGGSSQPQHF. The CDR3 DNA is TGTGCCAGCAGCGTAATACACACAGGGGGGAGTTCACAGCCCCAGCATTTT.

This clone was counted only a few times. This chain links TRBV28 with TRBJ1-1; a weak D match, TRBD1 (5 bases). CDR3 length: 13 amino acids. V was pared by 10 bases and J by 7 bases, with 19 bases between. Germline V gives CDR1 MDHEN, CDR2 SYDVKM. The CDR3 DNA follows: TGTGCCACCACCTACGGACGGGACTATGAAGCTTTCTTT. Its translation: CATTYGRDYEAFF.

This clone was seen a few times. The CDR3 loop reads CASSVELRSEQYF. DNA of the CDR3: TGTGCCAGCAGCGTAGAACTCCGTAGCGAGCAGTACTTC. V and J are TRBV9 and TRBJ2-7; D gene uncertain. Germline assignment: CDR1 SGDLS and CDR2 YYNGEE. The CDR3 covers 13 residues. With 0 bases removed from V and 6 bases from J, the gap between germline ends came to 10 bases. The whole variable domain, remainder taken from reference TRBV9 and TRBJ2-7, is DSGVTQTPKHLITATGQRVTLRCSPRSGDLSVYWYQQSLDQGLQFLIQYYNGEERAKGNILERFSAQQFPDLHSELNLSSLELGDSALYFCASSVELRSEQYFGPGTRLTVT.

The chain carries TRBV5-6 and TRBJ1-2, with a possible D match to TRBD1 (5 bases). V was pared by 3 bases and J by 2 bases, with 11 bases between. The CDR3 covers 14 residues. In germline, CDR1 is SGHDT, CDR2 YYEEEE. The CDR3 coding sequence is TGTGCCAGCAGCTCACTAGGGGTGAACTATGGCTACACCTTC. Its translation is CASSSLGVNYGYTF.

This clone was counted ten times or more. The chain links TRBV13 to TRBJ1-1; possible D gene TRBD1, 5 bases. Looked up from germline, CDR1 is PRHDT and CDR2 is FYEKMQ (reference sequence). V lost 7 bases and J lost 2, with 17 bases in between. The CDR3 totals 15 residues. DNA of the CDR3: TGTGCCAGCACCCGGGGGAGAAGGGAAAACACTGAAGCTTTCTTT. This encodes CASTRGRRENTEAFF.

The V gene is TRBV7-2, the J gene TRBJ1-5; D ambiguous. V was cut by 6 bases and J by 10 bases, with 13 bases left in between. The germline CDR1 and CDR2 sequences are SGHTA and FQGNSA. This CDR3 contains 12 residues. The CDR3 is CASSSLGLPQHF. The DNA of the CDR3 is TGTGCCAGCAGTTCCTTAGGGTTACCCCAGCATTTT.

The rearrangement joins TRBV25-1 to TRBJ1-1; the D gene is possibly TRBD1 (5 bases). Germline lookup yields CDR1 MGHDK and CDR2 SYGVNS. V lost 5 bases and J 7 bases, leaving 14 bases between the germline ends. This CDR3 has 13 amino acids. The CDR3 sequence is CASSPLGPSEAFF. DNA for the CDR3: TGTGCCAGCAGTCCGCTGGGGCCGAGTGAAGCTTTCTTT.

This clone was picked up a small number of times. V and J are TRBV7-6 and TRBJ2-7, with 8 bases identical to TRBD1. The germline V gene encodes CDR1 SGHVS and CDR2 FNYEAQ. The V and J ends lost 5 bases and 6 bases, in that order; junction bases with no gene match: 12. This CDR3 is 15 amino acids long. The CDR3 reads CASSRVPGQVREQYF. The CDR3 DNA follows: TGTGCCAGCAGCCGAGTCCCGGGACAGGTGCGCGAGCAGTACTTC.

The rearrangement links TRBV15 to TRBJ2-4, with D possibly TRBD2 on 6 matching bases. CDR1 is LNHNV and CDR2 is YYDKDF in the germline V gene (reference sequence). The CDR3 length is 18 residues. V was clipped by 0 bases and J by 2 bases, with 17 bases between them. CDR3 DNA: TGTGCCACCAGCAGAGATCACTCCTCGGAGGGAACCAAAAACATTCAGTACTTC. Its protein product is CATSRDHSSEGTKNIQYF.